The TCR beta chain under discussion was sequenced for a study of T cells in Graves' hyperthyroidism and ophthalmopathy. This clonotype was counted many times. There were TCR beta CDR3 regions amplified from RNA transcripts. The HTBI primer set served for first-round RT-PCR of the TCR CDR3. TCRdb processed the multiplex PCR reads anew with MiXCR; each CDR3 protein has one entry. The table shows around 300,000 distinct CDR3 sequences, with around 13% occurring only once. Absence of ophthalmopathy progression within 18 months defined stable Graves' hyperthyroidism. This clonotype was sampled from a woman aged 40 to 50 with Graves' hyperthyroidism. Sequencing was carried out using blood.

The CDR3 nucleotides read TGTGCCAGCACCCTACTAGCGGGAGACTACAATGAGCAGTTCTTC. Translating gives CASTLLAGDYNEQFF. The genes are TRBV28 and TRBJ2-1; 11 bases map to TRBD2. CDR1 is MDHEN, CDR2 SYDVKM, per germline. The ends lost 7 bases at V and 3 bases at J; junction bases unmatched: 5. The CDR3 spans 15 residues.